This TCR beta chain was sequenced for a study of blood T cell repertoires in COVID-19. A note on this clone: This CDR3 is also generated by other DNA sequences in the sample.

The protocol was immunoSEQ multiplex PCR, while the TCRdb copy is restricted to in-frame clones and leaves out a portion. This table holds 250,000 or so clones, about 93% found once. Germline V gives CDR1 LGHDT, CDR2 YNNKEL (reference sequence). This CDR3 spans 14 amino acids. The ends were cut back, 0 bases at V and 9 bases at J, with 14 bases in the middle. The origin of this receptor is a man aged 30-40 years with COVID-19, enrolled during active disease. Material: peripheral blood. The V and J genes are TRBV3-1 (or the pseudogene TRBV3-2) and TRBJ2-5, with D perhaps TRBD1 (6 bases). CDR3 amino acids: CASSQEEGVGAQYF. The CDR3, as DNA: TGTGCCAGCAGCCAAGAAGAGGGGGTGGGCGCCCAGTACTTC.